This T cell receptor (beta chain) was documented in a study of shared clonotypes between healthy human individuals. Study conclusions and caveats: Sampling included only blood; tissue repertoires likely differ.

The data were produced by immunoSEQ multiplex PCR, yet TCRdb's version contains in-frame clones alone and is incomplete. The profile covers roughly 1,100,000 clones, with 65% to 75% appearing a single time and approximately 1.5% taken by the ten largest. The CDR3 spans 11 residues. Trimming cost V 5 bases and J 5 bases, with 7 bases left between them. Germline lookup yields CDR1 LGHNT and CDR2 FRNRAP. This clone was observed many times. Its antigen is unidentified. Nashville, Tennessee was home to all donors, who were Caucasian adults. Naive CD45RA+ and memory CD45RA-negative subsets were split from CD4+ cells.

Source material: memory CD4+ T cells sorted from blood. Subset: CD45RA-negative fraction. The source is a man aged 18 to 29 in good health. The V gene is TRBV12-5, the J gene TRBJ2-7; D remains ambiguous. The CDR3 reads CASGPPDEQYF. The CDR3 nucleotides are TGTGCTAGTGGTCCCCCGGACGAGCAGTACTTC.